This T cell receptor (beta chain) comes out of a study of tumor-infiltrating lymphocytes in oesophageal squamous cell carcinoma. Using its own MiXCR run on the PCR reads, TCRdb lists one record per CDR3 protein. The table records about 21,000 distinct CDR3 sequences, less than 45% of them present only once. Deletions cut 6 bases from V and 2 bases from J, with 13 bases between. There are 14 residues in the CDR3. Germline CDR1 reads KGHSH; CDR2 reads LQKENI. The sequence was obtained from a male donor with esophageal squamous cell carcinoma. The J gene is TRBJ2-5, the V gene TRBV18; tentatively, D is TRBD2 (5 bases). Source material: esophageal tumor tissue. The CDR3 is CASSGANPQETQYF. In DNA form, the CDR3 reads TGTGCCAGCTCGGGAGCAAACCCACAAGAGACCCAGTACTTC.